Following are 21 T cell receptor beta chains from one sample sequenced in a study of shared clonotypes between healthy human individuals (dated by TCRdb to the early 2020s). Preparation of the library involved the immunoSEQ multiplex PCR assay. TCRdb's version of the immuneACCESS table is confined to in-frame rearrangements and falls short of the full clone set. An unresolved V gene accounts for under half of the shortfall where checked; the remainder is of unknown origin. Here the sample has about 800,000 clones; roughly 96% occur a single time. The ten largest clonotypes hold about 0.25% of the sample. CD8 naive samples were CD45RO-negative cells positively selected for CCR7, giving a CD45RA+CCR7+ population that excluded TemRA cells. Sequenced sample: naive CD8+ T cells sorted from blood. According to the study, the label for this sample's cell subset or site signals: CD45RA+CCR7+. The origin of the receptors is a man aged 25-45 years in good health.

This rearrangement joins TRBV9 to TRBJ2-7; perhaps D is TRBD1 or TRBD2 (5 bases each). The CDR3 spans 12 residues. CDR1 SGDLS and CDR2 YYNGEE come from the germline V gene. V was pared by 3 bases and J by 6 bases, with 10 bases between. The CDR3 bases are TGTGCCAGCAGCGGGGGGTCTAGCGAGCAGTACTTC. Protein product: CASSGGSSEQYF.

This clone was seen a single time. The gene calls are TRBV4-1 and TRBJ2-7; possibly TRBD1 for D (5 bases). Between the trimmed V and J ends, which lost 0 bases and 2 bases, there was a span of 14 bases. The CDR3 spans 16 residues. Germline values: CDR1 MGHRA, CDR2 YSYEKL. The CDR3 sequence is CASSQEFPGSPYEQYF. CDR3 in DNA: TGCGCCAGCAGCCAAGAATTTCCAGGGTCCCCCTACGAGCAGTACTTC.

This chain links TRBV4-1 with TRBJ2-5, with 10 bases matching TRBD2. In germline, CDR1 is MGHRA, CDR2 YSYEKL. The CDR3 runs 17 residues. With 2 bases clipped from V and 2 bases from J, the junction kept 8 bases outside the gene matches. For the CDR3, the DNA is TGCGCCAGCAGCCAAAAGGGGGGGGGACTAGCGCAAGAGACCCAGTACTTC. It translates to CASSQKGGGLAQETQYF.

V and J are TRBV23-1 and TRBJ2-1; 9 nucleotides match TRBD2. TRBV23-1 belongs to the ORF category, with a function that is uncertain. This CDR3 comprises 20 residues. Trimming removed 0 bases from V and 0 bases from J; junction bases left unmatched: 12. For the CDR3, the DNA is TGCGCCAGCAGTCAATCCTGCCTAGCGGGAAGAACGAGCTCCTACAATGAGCAGTTCTTC. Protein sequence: CASSQSCLAGRTSSYNEQFF.

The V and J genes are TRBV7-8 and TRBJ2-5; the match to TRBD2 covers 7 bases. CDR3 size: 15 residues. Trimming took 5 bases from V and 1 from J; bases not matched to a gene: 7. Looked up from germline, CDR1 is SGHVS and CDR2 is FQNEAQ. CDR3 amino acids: CASSLPGLTQETQYF. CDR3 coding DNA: TGTGCCAGCAGCCTCCCGGGACTAACCCAAGAGACCCAGTACTTC. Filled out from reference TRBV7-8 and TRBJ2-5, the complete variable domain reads GAGVSQSPRYKVAKRGQDVALRCDPISGHVSLFWYQQALGQGPEFLTYFQNEAQLDKSGLPSDRFFAERPEGSVSTLKIQRTQQEDSAVYLCASSLPGLTQETQYFGPGTRLLVL.

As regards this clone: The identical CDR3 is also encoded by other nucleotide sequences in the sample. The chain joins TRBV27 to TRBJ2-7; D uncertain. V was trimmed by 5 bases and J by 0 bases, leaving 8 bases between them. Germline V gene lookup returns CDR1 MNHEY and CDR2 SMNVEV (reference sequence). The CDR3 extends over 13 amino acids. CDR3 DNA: TGTGCCAGCAGTCTAGGAGACTCCTACGAGCAGTACTTC. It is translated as CASSLGDSYEQYF.

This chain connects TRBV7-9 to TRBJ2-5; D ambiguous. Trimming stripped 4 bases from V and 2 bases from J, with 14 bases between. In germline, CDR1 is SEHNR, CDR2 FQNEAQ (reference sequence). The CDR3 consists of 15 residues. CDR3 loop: CASSSAGSLQETQYF. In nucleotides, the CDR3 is TGTGCCAGCAGCTCGGCAGGCAGCTTACAAGAGACCCAGTACTTC.

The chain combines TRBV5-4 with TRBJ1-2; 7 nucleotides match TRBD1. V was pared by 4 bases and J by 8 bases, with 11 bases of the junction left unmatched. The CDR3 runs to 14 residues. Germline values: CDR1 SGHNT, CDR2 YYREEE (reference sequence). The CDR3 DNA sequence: TGTGCCAGCAGCATAGACAGGGTAGCAAACGGCTACACCTTC. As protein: CASSIDRVANGYTF.

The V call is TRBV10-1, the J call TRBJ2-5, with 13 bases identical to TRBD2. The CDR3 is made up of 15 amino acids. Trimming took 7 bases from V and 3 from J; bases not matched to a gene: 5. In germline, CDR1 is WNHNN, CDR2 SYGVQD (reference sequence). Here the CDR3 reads CASTPTSGRKETQYF. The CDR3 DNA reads TGCGCCAGCACTCCGACTAGCGGGAGGAAAGAGACCCAGTACTTC.

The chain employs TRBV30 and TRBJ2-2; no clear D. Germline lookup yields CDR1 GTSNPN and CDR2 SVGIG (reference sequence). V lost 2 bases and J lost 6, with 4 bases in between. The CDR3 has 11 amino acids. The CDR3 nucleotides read TGTGCCTGGAGTTACGCCGGGGAGCTGTTTTTT. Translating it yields CAWSYAGELFF. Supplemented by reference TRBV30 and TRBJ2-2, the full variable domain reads SQTIHQWPATLVQPVGSPLSLECTVEGTSNPNLYWYRQAAGRGLQLLFYSVGIGQISSEVPQNLSASRPQDRQFILSSKKLLLSDSGFYLCAWSYAGELFFGEGSRLTVL.

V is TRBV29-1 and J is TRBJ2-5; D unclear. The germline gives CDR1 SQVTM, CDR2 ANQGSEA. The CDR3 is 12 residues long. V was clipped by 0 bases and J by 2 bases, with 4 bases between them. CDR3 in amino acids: CSVEEEQETQYF. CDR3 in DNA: TGCAGCGTTGAAGAAGAGCAAGAGACCCAGTACTTC.

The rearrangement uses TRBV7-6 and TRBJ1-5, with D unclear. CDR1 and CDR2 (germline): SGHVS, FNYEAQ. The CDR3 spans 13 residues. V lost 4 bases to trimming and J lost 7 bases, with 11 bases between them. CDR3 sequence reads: CASSSIGGQPQHF. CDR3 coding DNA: TGTGCCAGCAGCTCAATAGGAGGGCAGCCCCAGCATTTT.

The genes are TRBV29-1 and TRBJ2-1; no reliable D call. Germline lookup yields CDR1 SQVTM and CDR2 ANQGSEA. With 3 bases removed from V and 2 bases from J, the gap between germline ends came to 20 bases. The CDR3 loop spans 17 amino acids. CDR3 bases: TGCAGCGTTGACGGTAGTAGCAACTTGAGGCCCTACAATGAGCAGTTCTTC. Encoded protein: CSVDGSSNLRPYNEQFF.

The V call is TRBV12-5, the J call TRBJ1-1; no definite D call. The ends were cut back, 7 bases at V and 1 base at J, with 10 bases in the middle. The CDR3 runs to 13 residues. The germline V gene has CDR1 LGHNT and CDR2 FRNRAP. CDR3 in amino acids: CASAPMENTEAFF. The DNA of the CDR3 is TGTGCTAGTGCTCCGATGGAGAACACTGAAGCTTTCTTT. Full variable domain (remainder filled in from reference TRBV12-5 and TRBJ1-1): DARVTQTPRHKVTEMGQEVTMRCQPILGHNTVFWYRQTMMQGLELLAYFRNRAPLDDSGMPKDRFSAEMPDATLATLKIQPSEPRDSAVYFCASAPMENTEAFFGQGTRLTVV.

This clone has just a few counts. The CDR3 protein is CASSELGTNTGELFF. CDR3 nucleotides: TGTGCCAGCAGTGAACTAGGCACGAACACCGGGGAGCTGTTTTTT. The rearrangement joins TRBV6-4 to TRBJ2-2; tentative D call: TRBD2 (5 bases). The CDR3 spans 15 residues. With 3 bases removed from V and 0 bases from J, the gap between germline ends came to 8 bases. Germline V lookup: CDR1 MRHNA, CDR2 SNTAGT.

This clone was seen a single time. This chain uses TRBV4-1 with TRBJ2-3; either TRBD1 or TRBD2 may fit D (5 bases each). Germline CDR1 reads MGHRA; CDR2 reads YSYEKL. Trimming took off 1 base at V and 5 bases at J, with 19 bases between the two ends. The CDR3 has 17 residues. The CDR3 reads CASSQAGAAVRGDTQYF. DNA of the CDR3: TGCGCCAGCAGCCAAGCCGGGGCAGCAGTACGGGGAGATACGCAGTATTTT.

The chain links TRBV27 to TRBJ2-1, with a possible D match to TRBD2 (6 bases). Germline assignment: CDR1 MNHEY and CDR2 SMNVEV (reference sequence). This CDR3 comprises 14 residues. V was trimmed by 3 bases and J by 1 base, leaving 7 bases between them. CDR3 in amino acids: CASSFAGSYNEQFF. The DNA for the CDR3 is TGTGCCAGCAGTTTTGCGGGATCCTACAATGAGCAGTTCTTC.

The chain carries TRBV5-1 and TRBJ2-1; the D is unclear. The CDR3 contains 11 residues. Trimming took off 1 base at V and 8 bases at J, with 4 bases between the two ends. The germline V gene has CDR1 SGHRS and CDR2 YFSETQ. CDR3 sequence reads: CASSLNDEQFF. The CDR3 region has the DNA TGCGCCAGCAGCTTGAACGATGAGCAGTTCTTC.

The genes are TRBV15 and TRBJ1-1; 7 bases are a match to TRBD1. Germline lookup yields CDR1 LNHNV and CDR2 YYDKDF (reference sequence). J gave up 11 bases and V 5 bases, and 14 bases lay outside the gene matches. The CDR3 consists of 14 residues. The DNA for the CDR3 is TGTGCCACCAGCGAAGCCGGGACAGCAGCAAGGGCTTTCTTT. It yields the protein CATSEAGTAARAFF.

The DNA for the CDR3 is TGTGCCAGCAGCTTAGCGCGGACAGGCGGGGGAAATGAAAAACTGTTTTTT. Translated: CASSLARTGGGNEKLFF. The chain is built from TRBV7-9 and TRBJ1-4; 7 positions agree with TRBD1. The CDR3 is 17 residues long. Germline CDR1 is SEHNR and CDR2 is FQNEAQ (reference sequence). J lost 5 bases, V lost 0 bases, and 9 bases had no gene match.

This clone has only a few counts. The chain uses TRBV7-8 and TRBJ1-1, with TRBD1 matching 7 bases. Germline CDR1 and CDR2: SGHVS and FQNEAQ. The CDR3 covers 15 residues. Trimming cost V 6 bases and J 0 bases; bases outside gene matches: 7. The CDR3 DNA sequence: TGTGCCAGCAGAAACGACAGGGACATGAACACTGAAGCTTTCTTT. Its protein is CASRNDRDMNTEAFF.